The rows below give T cell receptor beta chains drawn from one sample of a study of T cell responses to AZD1222 COVID-19 vaccine. Data came from immunoSEQ multiplex PCR; TCRdb stores just in-frame clones and leaves some out. The table includes about 120,000 clones, 80% to 90% detected once. The sequencing used peripheral blood, collected on day 0 of AZD1222 vaccination. All receptors derive from an adult in good health. CDR3s include the opening cysteine and the closing phenylalanine or tryptophan. A D gene is named only where the DNA matches it firmly. The listing skips clone size in some rows; elsewhere it reads once, few, many or a size class.

clone_size	cdr3_length	d_call	v_call	j_call	cdr3_aa	cdr3_nt
-	15	-	TRBV28	TRBJ1-5	CASSSPAGYTQPQHF	TGTGCCAGCAGTTCCCCCGCGGGGTATACTCAGCCCCAGCATTTT
-	16	TRBD2	TRBV20-1	TRBJ2-1	CSASSPRTSGYNEQFF	TGCAGTGCTAGTTCCCCGCGGACTAGCGGGTACAATGAGCAGTTCTTC
-	14	-	TRBV30	TRBJ1-4	CAWSVRGGGEKLFF	TGTGCCTGGAGTGTACGAGGGGGGGGCGAAAAACTGTTTTTT
few	14	-	TRBV5-1	TRBJ1-6	CASTPTPTGSPLHF	TGCGCCAGCACCCCGACACCTACGGGCTCACCCCTCCACTTT
once	15	-	TRBV3-1/TRBV3-2	TRBJ2-2	CASSRRDDIGGELFF	TGTGCCAGCAGCCGGCGGGATGATATTGGCGGGGAGCTGTTTTTT
-	12	-	TRBV18	TRBJ1-1	CASSLARAEAFF	TGTGCCAGCTCACTGGCCCGGGCTGAAGCTTTCTTT
-	11	-	TRBV3-1/TRBV3-2	TRBJ2-7	CASSLLYEQYF	TGTGCCAGCAGCCTCCTCTACGAGCAGTACTTC
-	15	-	TRBV6-1	TRBJ1-4	CASSEWVGQFEKLFF	TGTGCCAGCAGTGAATGGGTTGGGCAGTTTGAAAAACTGTTTTTT
-	15	TRBD2	TRBV7-3	TRBJ2-7	CASSLEAGGRSEQYF	TGTGCCAGCAGCTTAGAAGCGGGAGGGCGGTCCGAGCAGTACTTC
once	14	TRBD1	TRBV6-5	TRBJ2-3	CASRDREGTDTQYF	TGTGCCAGCAGGGACAGGGAGGGCACAGATACGCAGTATTTT
-	13	-	TRBV27	TRBJ2-1	CASSLTIYHEQFF	TGTGCCAGCAGTTTAACCATTTACCATGAGCAGTTCTTC
-	15	TRBD1	TRBV10-3	TRBJ2-3	CAITRAQGFTDTQYF	TGTGCCATCACTCGGGCACAGGGGTTCACAGATACGCAGTATTTT
-	15	TRBD1	TRBV4-1	TRBJ1-1	CASSQRQGRRTEAFF	TGCGCCAGCAGCCAAAGACAGGGGAGGAGGACTGAAGCTTTCTTT
few	15	TRBD1	TRBV5-6	TRBJ1-6	CASSTGGSYNSPLHF	TGTGCCAGCAGTACAGGGGGCTCCTATAATTCACCCCTCCACTTT
once	15	-	TRBV5-4	TRBJ1-2	CASSREGDGGYGYTF	TGTGCCAGCAGTCGGGAGGGAGACGGGGGATATGGCTACACCTTC
-	14	-	TRBV15	TRBJ1-1	CATSRGPENTEAFF	TGTGCCACCAGCAGAGGACCGGAGAACACTGAAGCTTTCTTT
-	15	-	TRBV19	TRBJ1-5	CASRSGGLGNQPQHF	TGTGCCAGCCGGTCTGGGGGCCTGGGCAATCAGCCCCAGCATTTT
-	12	-	TRBV30	TRBJ1-6	CAWTSGNSPLHF	TGTGCCTGGACCTCAGGCAATTCACCCCTCCACTTT
-	15	-	TRBV28	TRBJ1-1	CAIQTVVGLNTEAFF	TGTGCCATCCAGACAGTGGTTGGGTTAAACACTGAAGCTTTCTTT
-	15	TRBD1	TRBV6-6	TRBJ2-3	CASSSQGARTDTQYF	TGTGCCAGCAGCTCACAGGGGGCTAGAACAGATACGCAGTATTTT
-	13	-	TRBV10-2	TRBJ2-3	CASSLEAGGTQYF	TGCGCCAGCAGTCTTGAGGCCGGGGGTACGCAGTATTTT
-	15	-	TRBV27	TRBJ2-7	CASSAYGSRGYEQYF	TGTGCCAGCTCAGCTTACGGGAGTCGGGGGTACGAGCAGTACTTC
-	14	TRBD1	TRBV6-5	TRBJ1-2	CASSRSGTGSGYTF	TGTGCCAGCAGTAGGTCCGGGACAGGGAGTGGCTACACCTTC
-	15	TRBD1	TRBV5-4	TRBJ2-5	CASSPGTGLQETQYF	TGTGCCAGCAGCCCCGGGACAGGCTTGCAAGAGACCCAGTACTTC
-	12	-	TRBV2	TRBJ2-7	CASRKGPYEQYF	TGTGCCAGCAGAAAAGGGCCGTACGAGCAGTACTTC
once	15	TRBD1	TRBV7-2	TRBJ1-6	CASSLVGTGNSPLHF	TGTGCCAGCAGCTTAGTTGGGACAGGGAACTCACCCCTCCACTTT
-	16	TRBD2	TRBV7-8	TRBJ2-3	CASSLGASGRTDTQYF	TGTGCCAGCAGCTTAGGTGCTAGCGGGAGAACAGATACGCAGTATTTT
once	15	TRBD2	TRBV18	TRBJ2-7	CASSPTSGSDYEQYF	TGTGCCAGCTCCCCCACTAGCGGGAGCGACTACGAGCAGTACTTC